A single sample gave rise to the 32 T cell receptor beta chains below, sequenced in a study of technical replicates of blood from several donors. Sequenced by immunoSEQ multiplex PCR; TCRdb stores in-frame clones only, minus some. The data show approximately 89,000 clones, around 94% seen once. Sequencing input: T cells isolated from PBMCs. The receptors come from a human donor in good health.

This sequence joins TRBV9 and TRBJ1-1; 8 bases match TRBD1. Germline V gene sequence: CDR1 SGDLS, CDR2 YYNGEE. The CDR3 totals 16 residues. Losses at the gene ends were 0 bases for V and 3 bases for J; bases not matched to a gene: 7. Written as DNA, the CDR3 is TGTGCCAGCAGCGTAGCTTGGGGACAGGCGGACACTGAAGCTTTCTTT. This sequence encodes CASSVAWGQADTEAFF.

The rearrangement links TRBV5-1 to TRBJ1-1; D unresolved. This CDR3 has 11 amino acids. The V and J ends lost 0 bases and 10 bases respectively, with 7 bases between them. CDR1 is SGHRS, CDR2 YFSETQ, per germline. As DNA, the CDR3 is TGCGCCAGCAGCTTGGGCGGAGTAGCTTTCTTT. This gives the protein CASSLGGVAFF. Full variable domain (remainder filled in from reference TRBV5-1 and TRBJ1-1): KAGVTQTPRYLIKTRGQQVTLSCSPISGHRSVSWYQQTPGQGLQFLFEYFSETQRNKGNFPGRFSGRQFSNSRSEMNVSTLELGDSALYLCASSLGGVAFFGQGTRLTVV.

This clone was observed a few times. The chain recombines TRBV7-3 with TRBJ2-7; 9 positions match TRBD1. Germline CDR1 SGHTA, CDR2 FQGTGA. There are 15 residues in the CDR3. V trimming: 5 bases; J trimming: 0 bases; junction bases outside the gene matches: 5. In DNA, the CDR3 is TGTGCCAGCAGCCCAGGGACAGGGACCTCCTACGAGCAGTACTTC. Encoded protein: CASSPGTGTSYEQYF. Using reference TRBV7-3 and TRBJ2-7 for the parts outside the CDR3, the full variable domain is GAGVSQTPSNKVTEKGKYVELRCDPISGHTALYWYRQSLGQGPEFLIYFQGTGAADDSGLPNDRFFAVRPEGSVSTLKIQRTERGDSAVYLCASSPGTGTSYEQYFGPGTRLTVT.

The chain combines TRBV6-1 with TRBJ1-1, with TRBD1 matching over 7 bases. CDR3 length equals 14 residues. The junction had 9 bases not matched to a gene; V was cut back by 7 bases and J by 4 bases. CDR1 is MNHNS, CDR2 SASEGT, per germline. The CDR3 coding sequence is TGTGCCAGCATTTCACAGGGGAGTAGCACTGAAGCTTTCTTT. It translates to CASISQGSSTEAFF.

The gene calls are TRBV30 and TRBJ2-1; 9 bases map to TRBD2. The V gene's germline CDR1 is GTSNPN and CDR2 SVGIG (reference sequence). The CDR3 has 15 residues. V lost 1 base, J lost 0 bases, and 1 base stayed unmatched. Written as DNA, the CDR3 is TGTGCCTGGAGTGAACTAGCGGGCTCCTACAATGAGCAGTTCTTC. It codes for CAWSELAGSYNEQFF.

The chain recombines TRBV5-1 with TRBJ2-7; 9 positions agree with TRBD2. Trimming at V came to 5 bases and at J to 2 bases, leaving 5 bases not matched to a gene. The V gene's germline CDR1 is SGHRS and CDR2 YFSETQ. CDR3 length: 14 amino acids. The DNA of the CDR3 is TGCGCCAGCAGTACGGGACTAGCTACCTACGAGCAGTACTTC. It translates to CASSTGLATYEQYF. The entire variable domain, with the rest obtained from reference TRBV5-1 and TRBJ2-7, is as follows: KAGVTQTPRYLIKTRGQQVTLSCSPISGHRSVSWYQQTPGQGLQFLFEYFSETQRNKGNFPGRFSGRQFSNSRSEMNVSTLELGDSALYLCASSTGLATYEQYFGPGTRLTVT.

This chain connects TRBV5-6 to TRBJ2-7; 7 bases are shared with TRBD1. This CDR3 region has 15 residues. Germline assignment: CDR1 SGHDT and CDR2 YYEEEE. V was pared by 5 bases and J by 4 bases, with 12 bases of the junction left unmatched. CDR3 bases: TGTGCCAGCAGTTCACGTAGGGGGCTCTTATACGAGCAGTACTTC. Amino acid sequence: CASSSRRGLLYEQYF.

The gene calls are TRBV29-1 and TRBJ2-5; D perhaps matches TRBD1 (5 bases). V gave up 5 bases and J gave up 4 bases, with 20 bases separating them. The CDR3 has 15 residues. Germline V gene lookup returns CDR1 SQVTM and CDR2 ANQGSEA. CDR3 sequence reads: CSVFSTGFGRETQYF. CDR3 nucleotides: TGCAGCGTTTTTAGCACAGGCTTCGGTCGAGAGACCCAGTACTTC.

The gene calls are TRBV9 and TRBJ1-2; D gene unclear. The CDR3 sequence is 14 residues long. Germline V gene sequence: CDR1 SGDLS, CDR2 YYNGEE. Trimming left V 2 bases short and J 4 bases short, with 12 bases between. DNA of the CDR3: TGTGCCAGCAGCGTCCAACAGCAGACCTATGGCTACACCTTC. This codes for CASSVQQQTYGYTF.

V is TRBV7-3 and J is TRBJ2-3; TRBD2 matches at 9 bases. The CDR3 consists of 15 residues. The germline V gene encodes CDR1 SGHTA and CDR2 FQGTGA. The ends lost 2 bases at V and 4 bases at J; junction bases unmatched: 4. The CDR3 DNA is TGTGCCAGCAGCTTAGCGGGAGGGCCTGCAGATACGCAGTATTTT. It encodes CASSLAGGPADTQYF. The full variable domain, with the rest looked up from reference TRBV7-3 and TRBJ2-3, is GAGVSQTPSNKVTEKGKYVELRCDPISGHTALYWYRQSLGQGPEFLIYFQGTGAADDSGLPNDRFFAVRPEGSVSTLKIQRTERGDSAVYLCASSLAGGPADTQYFGPGTRLTVL.

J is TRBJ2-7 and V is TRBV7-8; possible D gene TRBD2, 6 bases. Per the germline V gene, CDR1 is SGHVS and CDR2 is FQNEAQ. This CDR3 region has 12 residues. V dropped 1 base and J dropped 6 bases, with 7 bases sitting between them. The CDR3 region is CASSLGGGEQYF. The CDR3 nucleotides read TGTGCCAGCAGCTTAGGGGGAGGCGAGCAGTACTTC.

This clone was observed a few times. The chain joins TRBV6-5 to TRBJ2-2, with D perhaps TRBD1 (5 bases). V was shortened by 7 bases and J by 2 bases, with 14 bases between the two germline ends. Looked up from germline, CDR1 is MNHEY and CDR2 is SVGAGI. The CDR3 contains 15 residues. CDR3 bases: TGTGCCAGCACCCCGGGCAGGGTCAACACCGGGGAGCTGTTTTTT. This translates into CASTPGRVNTGELFF.

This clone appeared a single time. DNA for the CDR3: TGTGCCAGCAGTGAAGACCGGGGGACCAATCAGCCCCAGCATTTT. Translated: CASSEDRGTNQPQHF. The J gene is TRBJ1-5, the V gene TRBV6-1, with a tentative D call TRBD1 (5 bases). Germline lookup yields CDR1 MNHNS and CDR2 SASEGT. The CDR3 totals 15 residues. Trimming removed 1 base from V and 3 bases from J, with 10 bases in between.

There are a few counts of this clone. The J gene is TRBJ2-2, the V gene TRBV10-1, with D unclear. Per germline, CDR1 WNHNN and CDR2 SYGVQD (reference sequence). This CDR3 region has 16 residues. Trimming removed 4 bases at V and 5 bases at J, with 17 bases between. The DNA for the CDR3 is TGCGCCAGCAGTGTTTCTGATATTGTACTAACCGGGGAGCTGTTTTTT. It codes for CASSVSDIVLTGELFF.

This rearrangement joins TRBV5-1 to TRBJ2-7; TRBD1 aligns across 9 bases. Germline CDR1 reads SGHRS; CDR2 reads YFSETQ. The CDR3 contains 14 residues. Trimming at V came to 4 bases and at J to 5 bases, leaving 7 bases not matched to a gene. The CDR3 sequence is CASSTGTGIHEQYF. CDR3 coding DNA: TGCGCCAGCAGCACCGGGACAGGGATCCACGAGCAGTACTTC.

The CDR3, as DNA: TGTGCCAGCAGTTTATCTGGGGCCCTCCAGCCCCAGCATTTT. This sequence encodes CASSLSGALQPQHF. J is TRBJ1-5 and V is TRBV27; D possibly corresponds to TRBD1 (5 bases). CDR1 MNHEY and CDR2 SMNVEV come from the germline V gene (reference sequence). Trimming removed 0 bases at V and 7 bases at J, with 10 bases between. The CDR3 runs to 14 residues.

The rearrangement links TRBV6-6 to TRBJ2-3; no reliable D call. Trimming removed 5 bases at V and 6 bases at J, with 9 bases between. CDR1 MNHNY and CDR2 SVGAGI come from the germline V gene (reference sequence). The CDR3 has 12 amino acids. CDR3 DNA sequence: TGTGCCAGCAGTAACTATATCGATACGCAGTATTTT. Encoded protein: CASSNYIDTQYF.

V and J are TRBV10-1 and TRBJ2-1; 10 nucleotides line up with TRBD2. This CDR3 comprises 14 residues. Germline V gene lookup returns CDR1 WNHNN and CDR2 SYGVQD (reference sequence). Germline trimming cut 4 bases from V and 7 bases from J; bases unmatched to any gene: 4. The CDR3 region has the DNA TGCGCCAGCAGTGCTAGCGGGAGTGGGAATGAGCAGTTCTTC. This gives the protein CASSASGSGNEQFF.

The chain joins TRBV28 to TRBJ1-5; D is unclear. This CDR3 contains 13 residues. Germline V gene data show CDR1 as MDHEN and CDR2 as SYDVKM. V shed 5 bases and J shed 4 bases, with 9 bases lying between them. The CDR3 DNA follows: TGTGCCAGCAGTAAGACACCGAATCAGCCCCAGCATTTT. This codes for CASSKTPNQPQHF.

In DNA, the CDR3 is TGTGCCAGCAGCCAACTGACAGGGGATACGCAGTATTTT. As protein: CASSQLTGDTQYF. The rearrangement joins TRBV25-1 to TRBJ2-3, with 7 bases that match TRBD1. V gave up 6 bases and J gave up 6 bases; unmatched junction bases: 6. The germline gives CDR1 MGHDK, CDR2 SYGVNS. This CDR3 region has 13 residues.

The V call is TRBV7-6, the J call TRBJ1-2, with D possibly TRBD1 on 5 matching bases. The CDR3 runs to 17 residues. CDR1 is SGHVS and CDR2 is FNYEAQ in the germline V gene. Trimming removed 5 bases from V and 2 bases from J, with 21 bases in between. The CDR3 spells CASSELIGGGINYGYTF. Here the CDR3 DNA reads TGTGCCAGCAGCGAGCTTATCGGGGGAGGGATAAACTATGGCTACACCTTC.

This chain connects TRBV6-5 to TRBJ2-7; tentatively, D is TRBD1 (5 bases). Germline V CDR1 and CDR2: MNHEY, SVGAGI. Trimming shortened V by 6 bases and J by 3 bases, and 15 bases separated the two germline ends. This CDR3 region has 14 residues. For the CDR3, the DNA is TGTGCCAGCAGCCCCCTGGACATGCACTACGAGCAGTACTTC. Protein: CASSPLDMHYEQYF.

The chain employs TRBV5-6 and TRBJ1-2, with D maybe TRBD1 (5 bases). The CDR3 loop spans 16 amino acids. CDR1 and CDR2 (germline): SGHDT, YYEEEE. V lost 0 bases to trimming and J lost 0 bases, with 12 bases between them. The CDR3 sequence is CASSLAGGDPNYGYTF. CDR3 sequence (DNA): TGTGCCAGCAGCTTGGCCGGAGGGGACCCTAACTATGGCTACACCTTC.

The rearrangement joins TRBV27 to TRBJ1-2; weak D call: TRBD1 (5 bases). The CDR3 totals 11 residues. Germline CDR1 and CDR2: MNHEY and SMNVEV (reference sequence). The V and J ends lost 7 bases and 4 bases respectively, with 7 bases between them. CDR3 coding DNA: TGTGCCAGCACCCAGGGCTATGGCTACACCTTC. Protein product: CASTQGYGYTF.

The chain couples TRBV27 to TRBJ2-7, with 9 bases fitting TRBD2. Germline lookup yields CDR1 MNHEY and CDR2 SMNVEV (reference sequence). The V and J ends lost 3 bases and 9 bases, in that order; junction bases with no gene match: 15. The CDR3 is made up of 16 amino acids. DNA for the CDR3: TGTGCCAGCAGTTTGTTAGCGGGAGATATTTCTGGAGGGCAGTACTTC. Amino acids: CASSLLAGDISGGQYF.

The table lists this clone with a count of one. The CDR3 protein is CASSLYGDHYEQYF. In DNA, the CDR3 is TGTGCCAGCAGTTTATACGGGGATCACTACGAGCAGTACTTC. J is TRBJ2-7 and V is TRBV27; the D gene is possibly TRBD2 (5 bases). Deletions cut 1 base from V and 3 bases from J, with 10 bases between. Germline lookup yields CDR1 MNHEY and CDR2 SMNVEV (reference sequence). This CDR3 has 14 residues.

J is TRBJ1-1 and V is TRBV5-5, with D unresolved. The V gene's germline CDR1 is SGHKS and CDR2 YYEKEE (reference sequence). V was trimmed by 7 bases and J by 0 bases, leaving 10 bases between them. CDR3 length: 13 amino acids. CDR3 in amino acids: CASSRGVNTEAFF. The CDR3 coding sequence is TGTGCCAGCTCACGGGGAGTGAACACTGAAGCTTTCTTT. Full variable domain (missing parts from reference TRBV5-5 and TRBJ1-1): DAGVTQSPTHLIKTRGQQVTLRCSPISGHKSVSWYQQVLGQGPQFIFQYYEKEERGRGNFPDRFSARQFPNYSSELNVNALLLGDSALYLCASSRGVNTEAFFGQGTRLTVV.

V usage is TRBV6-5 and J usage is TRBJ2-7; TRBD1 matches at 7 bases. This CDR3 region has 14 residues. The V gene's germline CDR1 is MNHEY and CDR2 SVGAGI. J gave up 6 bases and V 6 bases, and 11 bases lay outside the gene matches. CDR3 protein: CASRQDRVGFEQYF. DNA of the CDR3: TGTGCCAGCAGACAAGACAGGGTGGGGTTCGAGCAGTACTTC.

The CDR3: CASSRGLGDEQYF. Here the CDR3 DNA reads TGTGCCAGCAGTAGGGGGTTAGGGGACGAGCAGTACTTC. The rearrangement joins TRBV7-3 to TRBJ2-7; D might be TRBD1 (6 bases). The CDR3 extends over 13 amino acids. V was trimmed by 6 bases and J by 5 bases, leaving 14 bases between them. Germline lookup yields CDR1 SGHTA and CDR2 FQGTGA.

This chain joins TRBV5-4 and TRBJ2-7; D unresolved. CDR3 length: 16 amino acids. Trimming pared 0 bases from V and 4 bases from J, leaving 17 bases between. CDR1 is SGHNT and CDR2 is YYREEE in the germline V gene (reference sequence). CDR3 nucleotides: TGTGCCAGCAGCTTGGGCGGAAACTCAATCCTATACGAGCAGTACTTC. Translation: CASSLGGNSILYEQYF.

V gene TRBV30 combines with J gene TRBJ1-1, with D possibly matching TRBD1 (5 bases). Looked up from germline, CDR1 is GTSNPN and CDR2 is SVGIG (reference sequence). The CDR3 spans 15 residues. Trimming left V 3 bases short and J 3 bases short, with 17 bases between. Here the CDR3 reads CAWSPTKAGYTEAFF. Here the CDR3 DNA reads TGTGCCTGGAGCCCCACTAAAGCAGGGTACACTGAAGCTTTCTTT.

The CDR3 DNA reads TGTGCCAGCAGTGTATCCGGCCTGGGAGACTACGAGCAGTACTTC. It codes for CASSVSGLGDYEQYF. The chain uses TRBV6-1 and TRBJ2-7; TRBD2 is a possible D gene (5 bases). V was shortened by 4 bases and J by 3 bases, with 16 bases between the two germline ends. Germline V gene data show CDR1 as MNHNS and CDR2 as SASEGT. The CDR3 consists of 15 residues.